This T cell receptor beta chain was captured by sequencing in a study of blood T cell repertoires in COVID-19. Looking at the study overall: Italy, Spain and the United States were the sources of the convalescent and acute COVID-19 samples.

Per the original data handling: Estimation of nucleated cell counts was performed using reference gene primer amplification. TCRdb's table, derived via immunoSEQ multiplex PCR, lists solely in-frame clones and lacks some. V, J and clone size are those of that table, while D and trimming were read from the DNA. Seen here are more than 200,000 clones, 82% observed once, and the top ten hold under 5.5%. CDR1 and CDR2 from the germline V gene are LGHDT and YNNKEL (reference sequence). The CDR3 sequence is 12 residues long. V lost 4 bases, J lost 10 bases, and 8 bases lay in between. This receptor was obtained from a woman older than 75 with active or convalescent COVID-19. The gene calls are TRBV3-1 (or the pseudogene TRBV3-2) and TRBJ1-6, with no clear D. Sequencing input: peripheral blood. The CDR3 region has the DNA TGTGCCAGCAGCCTCGGGAACTCACCCCTCCACTTT. Translated: CASSLGNSPLHF.